The 9 T cell receptor beta chains below all came from one sample that was sequenced in a study of OX40 agonist ivuxolimab in advanced cancers. Data came from immunoSEQ multiplex PCR; TCRdb stores just in-frame clones and leaves some out. The sample carries fewer than 30,000 clones, approximately 80% recorded once. Specimen: CD4+ or CD8+ T cells sorted from blood, collected in a trial of the OX40 agonist ivuxolimab. The source of these receptors is an adult with an advanced solid tumor such as melanoma, head and neck, liver or kidney cancer.

The J gene is TRBJ2-7, the V gene TRBV11-2; 12 bases match TRBD2. The germline V gene has CDR1 SGHAT and CDR2 FQNNGV. This CDR3 has 14 amino acids. Trimming at V came to 6 bases and at J to 4 bases, leaving 4 bases not matched to a gene. In nucleotides, the CDR3 is TGTGCCAGCAGGCCTAGCGGGGGGGCATACGAGCAGTACTTC. Residues: CASRPSGGAYEQYF.

The chain couples TRBV30 to TRBJ2-2; possibly TRBD1 for D (5 bases). CDR3 size: 14 residues. Germline V gene data show CDR1 as GTSNPN and CDR2 as SVGIG (reference sequence). The V end lost 5 bases, the J end lost 0 bases, and 10 bases lay between the germline ends. CDR3 in amino acids: CAWHRFANTGELFF. The DNA of the CDR3 is TGTGCCTGGCACAGGTTCGCGAACACCGGGGAGCTGTTTTTT.

The table lists this clone with a count of one. The V and J genes are TRBV19 and TRBJ2-3, with D possibly being TRBD1 (6 bases). The length of the CDR3 is 16 residues. Germline CDR1 LNHDA, CDR2 SQIVND (reference sequence). Trimming left V 1 base short and J 6 bases short, with 17 bases between. The CDR3 region is CASSIAAGVGRDTQYF. In DNA form, the CDR3 reads TGTGCCAGTAGTATAGCGGCAGGGGTGGGCCGGGATACGCAGTATTTT.

V gene TRBV30 combines with J gene TRBJ1-6; 7 bases line up with TRBD1. The V gene end was trimmed by 3 bases and the J gene end by 5 bases; junction bases not matched to a gene: 7. Looked up from germline, CDR1 is GTSNPN and CDR2 is SVGIG (reference sequence). The CDR3 is 15 amino acids. CDR3 bases: TGTGCCTGGAGGGGGGACAGAACCGATAATTCACCCCTCCACTTT. Protein sequence: CAWRGDRTDNSPLHF.

V and J are TRBV5-1 and TRBJ2-3, with unresolved D. This CDR3 is 14 amino acids long. Germline V gene lookup returns CDR1 SGHRS and CDR2 YFSETQ. The V end was cut by 0 bases, the J end by 4 bases, with 9 bases between. CDR3 in amino acids: CASSLGSGSDTQYF. The CDR3 nucleotides read TGCGCCAGCAGCTTGGGATCTGGGTCAGATACGCAGTATTTT.

The chain links TRBV10-3 to TRBJ1-6; D might be TRBD1 (5 bases). V lost 0 bases and J lost 4, with 16 bases in between. Germline CDR1 and CDR2: ENHRY and SYGVKD. The CDR3 is 18 amino acids. CDR3 sequence: CAISESLGVRGYNSPLHF. CDR3 DNA: TGTGCCATCAGTGAGTCGTTGGGGGTGAGGGGTTATAATTCACCCCTCCACTTT.

The rearrangement joins TRBV7-3 to TRBJ2-3, with 9 bases lining up with TRBD1. Unmatched junction bases numbered 9, after V lost 2 bases and J lost 6 bases. The CDR3 covers 16 residues. Germline CDR1 and CDR2: SGHTA and FQGTGA. The CDR3 loop is CASSLGGPGTGDTQYF. Here the CDR3 DNA reads TGTGCCAGCAGCTTAGGCGGACCCGGGACAGGGGATACGCAGTATTTT.

The rearrangement joins TRBV4-2 to TRBJ1-1, with D maybe TRBD1 (5 bases). There are 14 residues in the CDR3. Germline V CDR1 and CDR2: LGHNA, YNFKEQ. Deletions cut 2 bases from V and 1 base from J, with 8 bases between. The CDR3 sequence: CASSQKTENTEAFF. For the CDR3, the DNA is TGTGCCAGCAGCCAAAAGACAGAGAACACTGAAGCTTTCTTT.

In its sample, this clone is medium-sized. V and J are TRBV2 and TRBJ2-6; 11 bases are shared with TRBD1. Unmatched junction bases numbered 4, after V lost 6 bases and J lost 0 bases. The CDR3 is made up of 17 amino acids. The germline V gene encodes CDR1 SNHLY and CDR2 FYNNEI. The DNA of the CDR3 is TGTGCCAGCAGACGGGACAGGGGGACCTCTGGGGCCAACGTCCTGACTTTC. It codes for CASRRDRGTSGANVLTF.